A single T cell receptor beta chain is shown here with its context. This entry is derived from a study of T cell responses to AZD1222 COVID-19 vaccine. Trimming stripped 1 base from V and 6 bases from J, with 6 bases between. Per the germline V gene, CDR1 is MDHEN and CDR2 is SYDVKM. There are 12 residues in the CDR3. Pooling was applied to second doses at about 4 or about 12 weeks. Method: immunoSEQ multiplex PCR; TCRdb's copy keeps in-frame clones and lacks some. The table records around 100,000 clones, about 85% of them present only once. The gene calls are TRBV28 and TRBJ1-2, with D perhaps TRBD1 (5 bases). The material was peripheral blood, obtained 28 days after the second AZD1222 dose. The TCR sequence derives from an adult who received the AZD1222 COVID-19 vaccine. CDR3 sequence reads: CASSLFRDGYTF. The CDR3 region has the DNA TGTGCCAGCAGTTTATTCAGGGATGGCTACACCTTC.